A single sample is the source of the 3 T cell receptor beta chains below, sequenced in a study of shared clonotypes between healthy human individuals. Assay used: immunoSEQ multiplex PCR; TCRdb lists only in-frame clones, some missing. Of hundreds of thousands of clones in the sample, around 96% were seen once. Naive CD8 cells were CD45RO-negative, positively selected for CCR7, excluding terminally differentiated effector memory CD45RA+ cells. The sample was naive CD8+ T cells sorted from blood. The receptors here all came from a woman aged 25 to 39 in good health.

The rearrangement links TRBV5-1 to TRBJ2-5; 11 positions match TRBD2. Per the germline V gene, CDR1 is SGHRS and CDR2 is YFSETQ. The CDR3 spans 16 residues. V gave up 4 bases and J gave up 5 bases; unmatched junction bases: 10. This CDR3 reads CASSLGLAGGEETQYF. In DNA, the CDR3 is TGCGCCAGCAGCCTCGGATTAGCGGGAGGGGAGGAGACCCAGTACTTC.

CDR3 region: CAIQRPSGPYFTDTQYF. The CDR3 nucleotides read TGTGCCATCCAAAGGCCTAGCGGGCCTTACTTCACAGATACGCAGTATTTT. The chain uses TRBV28 and TRBJ2-3, with 8 bases lining up with TRBD2. V lost 10 bases and J lost 2; bases outside the gene matches: 17. The CDR3 spans 17 residues. Germline CDR1 MDHEN, CDR2 SYDVKM.

Details on this clone: The same CDR3 can be traced to other DNA sequences in this sample. V gene TRBV9 combines with J gene TRBJ2-1, with D unclear. V dropped 0 bases and J dropped 0 bases, with 7 bases sitting between them. Germline lookup yields CDR1 SGDLS and CDR2 YYNGEE. The CDR3 is 15 amino acids. The CDR3 loop reads CASSVGGLSYNEQFF. The CDR3 nucleotides are TGTGCCAGCAGCGTAGGAGGCCTCTCCTACAATGAGCAGTTCTTC.